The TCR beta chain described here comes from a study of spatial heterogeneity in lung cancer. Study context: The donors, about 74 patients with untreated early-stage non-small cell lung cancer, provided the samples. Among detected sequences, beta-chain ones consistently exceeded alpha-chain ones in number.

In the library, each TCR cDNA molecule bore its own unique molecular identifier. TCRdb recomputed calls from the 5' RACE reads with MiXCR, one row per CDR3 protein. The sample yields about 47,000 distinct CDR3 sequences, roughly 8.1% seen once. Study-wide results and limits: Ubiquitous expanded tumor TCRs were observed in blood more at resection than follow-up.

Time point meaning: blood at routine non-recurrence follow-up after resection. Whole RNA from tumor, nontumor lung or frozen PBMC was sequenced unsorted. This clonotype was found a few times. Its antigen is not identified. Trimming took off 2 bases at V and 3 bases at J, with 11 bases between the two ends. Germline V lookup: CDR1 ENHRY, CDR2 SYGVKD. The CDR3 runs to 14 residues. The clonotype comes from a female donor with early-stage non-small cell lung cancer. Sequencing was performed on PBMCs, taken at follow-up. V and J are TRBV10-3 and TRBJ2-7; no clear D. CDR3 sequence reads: CAISEDLQIYEQYF. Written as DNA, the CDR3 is TGTGCCATCAGTGAGGATCTACAGATCTACGAGCAGTACTTC.